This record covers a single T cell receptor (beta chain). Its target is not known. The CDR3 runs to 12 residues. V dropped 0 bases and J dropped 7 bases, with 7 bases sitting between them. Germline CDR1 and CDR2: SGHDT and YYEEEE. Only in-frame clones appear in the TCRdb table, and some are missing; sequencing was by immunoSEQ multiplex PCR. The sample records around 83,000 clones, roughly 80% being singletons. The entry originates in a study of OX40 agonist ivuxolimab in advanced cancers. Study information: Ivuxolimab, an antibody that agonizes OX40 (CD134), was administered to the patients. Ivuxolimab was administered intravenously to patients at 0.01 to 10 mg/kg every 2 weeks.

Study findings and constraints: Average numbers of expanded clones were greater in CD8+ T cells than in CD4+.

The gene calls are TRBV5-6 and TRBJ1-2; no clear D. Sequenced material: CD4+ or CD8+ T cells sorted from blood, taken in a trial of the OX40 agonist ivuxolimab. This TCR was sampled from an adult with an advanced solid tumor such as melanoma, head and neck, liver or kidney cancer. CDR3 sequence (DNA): TGTGCCAGCAGCTTGGCAGCGGGTGGCTACACCTTC. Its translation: CASSLAAGGYTF.